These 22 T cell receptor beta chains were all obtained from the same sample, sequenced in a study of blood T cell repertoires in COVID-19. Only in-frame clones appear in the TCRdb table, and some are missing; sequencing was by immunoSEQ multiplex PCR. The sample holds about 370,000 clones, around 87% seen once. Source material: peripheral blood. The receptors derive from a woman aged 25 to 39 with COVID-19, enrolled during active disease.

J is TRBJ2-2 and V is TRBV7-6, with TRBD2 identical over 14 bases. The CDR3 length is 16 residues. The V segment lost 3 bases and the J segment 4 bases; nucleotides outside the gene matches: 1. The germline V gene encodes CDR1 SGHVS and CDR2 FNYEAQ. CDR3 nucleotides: TGTGCCAGCAGCTTCGGACTAGCGGGAGGCACCGGGGAGCTGTTTTTT. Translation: CASSFGLAGGTGELFF.

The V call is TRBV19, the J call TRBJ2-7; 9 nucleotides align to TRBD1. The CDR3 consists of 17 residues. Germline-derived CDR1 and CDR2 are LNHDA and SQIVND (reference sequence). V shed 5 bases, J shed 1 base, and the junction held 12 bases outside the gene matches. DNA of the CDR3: TGTGCCAGTAGTTATCGGCCCTCCGGGACAGGGTCCTACGAGCAGTACTTC. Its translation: CASSYRPSGTGSYEQYF. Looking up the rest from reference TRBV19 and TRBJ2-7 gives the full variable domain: DGGITQSPKYLFRKEGQNVTLSCEQNLNHDAMYWYRQDPGQGLRLIYYSQIVNDFQKGDIAEGYSVSREKKESFPLTVTSAQKNPTAFYLCASSYRPSGTGSYEQYFGPGTRLTVT.

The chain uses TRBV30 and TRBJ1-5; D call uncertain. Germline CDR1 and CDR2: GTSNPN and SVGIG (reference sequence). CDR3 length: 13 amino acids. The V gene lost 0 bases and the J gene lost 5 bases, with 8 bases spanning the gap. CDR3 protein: CAWSVRSDQPQHF. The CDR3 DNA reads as TGTGCCTGGAGTGTACGCAGTGATCAGCCCCAGCATTTT.

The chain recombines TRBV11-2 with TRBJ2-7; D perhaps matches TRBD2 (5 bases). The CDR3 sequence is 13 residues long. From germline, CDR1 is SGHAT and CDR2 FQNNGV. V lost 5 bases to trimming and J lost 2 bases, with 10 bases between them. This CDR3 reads CASSQRITYEQYF. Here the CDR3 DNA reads TGTGCCAGCAGCCAGCGGATCACCTACGAGCAGTACTTC.

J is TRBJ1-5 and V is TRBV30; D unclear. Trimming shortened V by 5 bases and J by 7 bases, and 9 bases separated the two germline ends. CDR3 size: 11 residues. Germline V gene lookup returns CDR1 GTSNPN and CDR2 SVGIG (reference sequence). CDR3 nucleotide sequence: TGTGCCTGGGGTATCAGACAGCCCCAGCATTTT. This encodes CAWGIRQPQHF. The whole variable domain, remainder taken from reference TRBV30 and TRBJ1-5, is SQTIHQWPATLVQPVGSPLSLECTVEGTSNPNLYWYRQAAGRGLQLLFYSVGIGQISSEVPQNLSASRPQDRQFILSSKKLLLSDSGFYLCAWGIRQPQHFGDGTRLSIL.

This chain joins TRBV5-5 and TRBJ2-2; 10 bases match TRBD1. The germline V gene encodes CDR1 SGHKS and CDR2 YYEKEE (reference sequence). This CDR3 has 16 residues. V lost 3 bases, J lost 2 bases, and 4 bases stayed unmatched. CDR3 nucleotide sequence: TGTGCCAGCAGCTCTACGACAGGGGGCAACACCGGGGAGCTGTTTTTT. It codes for CASSSTTGGNTGELFF.

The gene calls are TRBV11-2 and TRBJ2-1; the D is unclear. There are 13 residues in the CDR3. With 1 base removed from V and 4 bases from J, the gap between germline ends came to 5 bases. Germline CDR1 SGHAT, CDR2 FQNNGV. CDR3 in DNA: TGTGCCAGCAGCTTAGTCCCATACAATGAGCAGTTCTTC. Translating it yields CASSLVPYNEQFF.

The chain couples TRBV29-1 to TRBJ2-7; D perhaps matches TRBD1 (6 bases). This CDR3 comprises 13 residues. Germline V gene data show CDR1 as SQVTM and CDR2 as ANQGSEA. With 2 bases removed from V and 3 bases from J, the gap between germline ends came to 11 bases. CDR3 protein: CSVELGRGYEQYF. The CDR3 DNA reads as TGCAGCGTTGAACTGGGCAGGGGCTACGAGCAGTACTTC.

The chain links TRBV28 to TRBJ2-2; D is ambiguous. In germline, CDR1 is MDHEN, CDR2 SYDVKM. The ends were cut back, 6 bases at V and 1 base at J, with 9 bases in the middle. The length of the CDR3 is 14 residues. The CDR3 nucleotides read TGTGCCAGCAGAACTGGTCAGAACACCGGGGAGCTGTTTTTT. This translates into CASRTGQNTGELFF.

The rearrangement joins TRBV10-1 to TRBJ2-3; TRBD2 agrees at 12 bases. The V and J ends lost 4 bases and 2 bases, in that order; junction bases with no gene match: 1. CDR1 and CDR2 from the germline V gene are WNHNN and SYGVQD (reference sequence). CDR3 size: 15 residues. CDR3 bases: TGCGCCAGCAGTGGGACTAGCGGGATCACAGATACGCAGTATTTT. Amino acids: CASSGTSGITDTQYF.

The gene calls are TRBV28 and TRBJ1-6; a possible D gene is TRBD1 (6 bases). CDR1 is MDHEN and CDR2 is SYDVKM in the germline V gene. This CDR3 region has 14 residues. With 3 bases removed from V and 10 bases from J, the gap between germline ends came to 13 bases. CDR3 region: CASSFYRVGSPLHF. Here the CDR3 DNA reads TGTGCCAGCAGTTTCTACAGGGTAGGCTCACCCCTCCACTTT.

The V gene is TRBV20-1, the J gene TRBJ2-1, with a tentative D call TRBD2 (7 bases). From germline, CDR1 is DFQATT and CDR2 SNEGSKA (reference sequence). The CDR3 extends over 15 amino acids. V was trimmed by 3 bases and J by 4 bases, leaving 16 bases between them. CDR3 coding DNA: TGCAGTGCTAGTGATGGGCGGGGGCCTTACAATGAGCAGTTCTTC. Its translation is CSASDGRGPYNEQFF.

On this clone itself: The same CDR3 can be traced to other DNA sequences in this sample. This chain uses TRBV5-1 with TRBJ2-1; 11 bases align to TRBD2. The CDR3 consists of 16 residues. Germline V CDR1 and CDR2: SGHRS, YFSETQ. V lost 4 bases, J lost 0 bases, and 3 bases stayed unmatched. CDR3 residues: CASSVTSGSSYNEQFF. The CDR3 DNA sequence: TGCGCCAGCAGCGTAACTAGCGGGAGCTCCTACAATGAGCAGTTCTTC. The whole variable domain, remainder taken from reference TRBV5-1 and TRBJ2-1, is KAGVTQTPRYLIKTRGQQVTLSCSPISGHRSVSWYQQTPGQGLQFLFEYFSETQRNKGNFPGRFSGRQFSNSRSEMNVSTLELGDSALYLCASSVTSGSSYNEQFFGPGTRLTVL.

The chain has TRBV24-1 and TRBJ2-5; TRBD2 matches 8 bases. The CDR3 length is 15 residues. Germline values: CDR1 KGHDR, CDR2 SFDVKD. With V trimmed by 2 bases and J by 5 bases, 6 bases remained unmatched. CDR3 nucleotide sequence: TGTGCCACCAGTGATTCCCCGGGAGGGGGGGAGACCCAGTACTTC. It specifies CATSDSPGGGETQYF.

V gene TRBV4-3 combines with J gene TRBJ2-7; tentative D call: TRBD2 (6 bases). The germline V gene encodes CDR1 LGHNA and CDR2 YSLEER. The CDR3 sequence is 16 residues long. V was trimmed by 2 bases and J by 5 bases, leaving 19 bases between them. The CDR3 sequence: CASSQLGVAGRNEQYF. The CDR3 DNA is TGCGCCAGCAGCCAATTGGGTGTGGCGGGAAGGAACGAGCAGTACTTC.

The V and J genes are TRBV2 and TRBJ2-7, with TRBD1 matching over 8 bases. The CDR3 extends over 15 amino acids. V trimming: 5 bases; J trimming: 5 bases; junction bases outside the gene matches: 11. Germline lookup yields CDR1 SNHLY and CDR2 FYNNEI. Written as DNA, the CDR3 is TGTGCCAGCAGTCGCCTGGGGACAGGACAGAACGAGCAGTACTTC. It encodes CASSRLGTGQNEQYF.

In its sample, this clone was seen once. The CDR3 DNA reads as TGTGCCAGCAGTGTAGTGGGAGTACCGGCCGACTACGAGCAGTACTTC. Protein sequence: CASSVVGVPADYEQYF. The J gene is TRBJ2-7, the V gene TRBV6-1; D perhaps matches TRBD2 (5 bases). Germline lookup yields CDR1 MNHNS and CDR2 SASEGT. V gave up 4 bases and J gave up 3 bases, with 19 bases separating them. This CDR3 has 16 amino acids.

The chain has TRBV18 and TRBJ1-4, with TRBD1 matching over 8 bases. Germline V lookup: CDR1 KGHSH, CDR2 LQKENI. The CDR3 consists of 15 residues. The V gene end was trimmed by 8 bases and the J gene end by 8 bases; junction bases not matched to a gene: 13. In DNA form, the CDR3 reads TGTGCCAGCACCCCGAACGGACAGGGAGGCGAAAAACTGTTTTTT. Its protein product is CASTPNGQGGEKLFF.

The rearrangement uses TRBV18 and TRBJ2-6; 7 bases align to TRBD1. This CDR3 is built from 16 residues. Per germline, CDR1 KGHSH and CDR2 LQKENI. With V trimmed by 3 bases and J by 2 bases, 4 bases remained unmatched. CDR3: CASSPTGLPGANVLTF. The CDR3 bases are TGTGCCAGCTCACCGACAGGGCTCCCTGGGGCCAACGTCCTGACTTTC.

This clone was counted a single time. In DNA, the CDR3 is TGTGCCAGCCTAGCGAAGGTGAAGCAGTACTTC. It codes for CASLAKVKQYF. This chain joins TRBV6-5 and TRBJ2-7; D may be TRBD2 (6 bases). The CDR3 spans 11 residues. Germline values: CDR1 MNHEY, CDR2 SVGAGI. Between the trimmed V and J ends, which lost 8 bases and 8 bases, there was a span of 13 bases.

The CDR3 here is CASSLGLAGGPGDTQYF. The CDR3, as DNA: TGTGCCAGCAGCTTGGGACTAGCGGGAGGGCCGGGAGATACGCAGTATTTT. The genes are TRBV7-6 and TRBJ2-3; 16 bases match TRBD2. The CDR3 covers 17 residues. The trim removed 3 bases at V and 5 bases at J, leaving 5 bases unmatched. Per the germline V gene, CDR1 is SGHVS and CDR2 is FNYEAQ.

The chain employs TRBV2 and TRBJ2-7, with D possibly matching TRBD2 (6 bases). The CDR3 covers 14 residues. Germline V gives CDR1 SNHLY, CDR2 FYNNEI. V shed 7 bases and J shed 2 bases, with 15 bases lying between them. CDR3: CASNSGLPPYEQYF. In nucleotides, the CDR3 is TGTGCCAGCAATAGCGGACTCCCCCCCTACGAGCAGTACTTC.